This T cell receptor beta chain was sequenced for a study of CD8 T cells in ankylosing spondylitis. As to this clonotype: Its antigen is unidentified.

With 2 bases removed from V and 1 base from J, the gap between germline ends came to 14 bases. This CDR3 has 16 residues. In germline, CDR1 is MNHEY, CDR2 SVGAGI. TCRdb itself ran the 5' RACE reads through MiXCR, one entry per CDR3 protein. This repertoire shows around 390,000 distinct CDR3 sequences, more than 20% found once; its top ten account for 16%. Study-wide findings and caveats: What appeared characteristic of ankylosing spondylitis blood was a TCR beta motif of several highly homologous variants.

The TCR was taken from a male donor with ankylosing spondylitis. Sequencing input: blood, either unsorted or a sorted T cell fraction (not recorded which). The chain employs TRBV6-5 and TRBJ1-1, with D tentatively TRBD1 (5 bases). The CDR3 DNA sequence: TGTGCCAGCAGTTACAACAGGCGCGGCAAGAACACTGAAGCTTTCTTT. The encoded protein is CASSYNRRGKNTEAFF.